Listed below are T cell receptor beta chains from one sample, sequenced in a study of CD8 T cells in ankylosing spondylitis. TCRdb reanalysed the 5' RACE reads using MiXCR and keeps one entry per CDR3 protein. The data contain about 42,000 distinct CDR3 sequences, just under 4% of them singletons. The source material was blood, either unsorted or a sorted T cell fraction (not recorded which). These receptors came from a female donor with ankylosing spondylitis or in good health (not recorded which). The CDR3 runs from the conserved cysteine through the conserved F or W. The D gene is left open where the match is weak. The size entry is marked missing in some rows and otherwise reads once, few, many or a size class.

j_gene,d_gene,v_gene,abundance,len,CDR3nt,CDR3aa
TRBJ1-2,NA,TRBV9,NA,14,TGTGCCAGCAGCGTGAAGGGTAGTGGCTATGGCTACACCTTC,CASSVKGSGYGYTF
TRBJ2-6,NA,TRBV9,many,16,TGTGCCAGCAGCGTAGGGGCCCTCTCTGGGGCCAACGTCCTGACTTTC,CASSVGALSGANVLTF
TRBJ1-2,TRBD1,TRBV9,many,17,TGTGCCAGCAGCCCCAAACAGGGGTCGCTCCTTAACTATGGCTACACCTTC,CASSPKQGSLLNYGYTF
TRBJ2-2,NA,TRBV9,many,14,TGTGCCAGCAGCCCGACGGGGAACACCGGGGAGCTGTTTTTT,CASSPTGNTGELFF
TRBJ2-1,NA,TRBV9,many,15,TGTGCCAGCAGCCTCGACAGGAGCTCCTACAATGAGCAGTTCTTC,CASSLDRSSYNEQFF
TRBJ2-5,TRBD2,TRBV9,many,16,TGTGCCAGCAGCGGGGGAGGACTAGCGGGCCAAGAGACCCAGTACTTC,CASSGGGLAGQETQYF
TRBJ1-2,NA,TRBV9,many,14,TGTGCCAGCAGCCCCCGAGACAACGTGTATGGCTACACCTTC,CASSPRDNVYGYTF
TRBJ2-5,NA,TRBV9,many,16,TGTGCCAGCAGCGTAATCCCCTCGACAGGTTCAGAGACCCAGTACTTC,CASSVIPSTGSETQYF
TRBJ1-5,NA,TRBV9,many,14,TGTGCCAGCAGCGTAGGTCTTTCCGGTCAGCCCCAGCATTTT,CASSVGLSGQPQHF
TRBJ1-5,NA,TRBV9,many,13,TGTGCCAGCAGCGCCGAGACGGGTCAGCCCCAGCATTTT,CASSAETGQPQHF
TRBJ2-7,NA,TRBV9,NA,14,TGTGCCAGCAGCGTAGGAGGAGGGGGGGACGAGCAGTACTTC,CASSVGGGGDEQYF
TRBJ1-2,NA,TRBV9,many,15,TGTGCCAGCAGCGACTCGGACACCCCCCTCTATGGCTACACCTTC,CASSDSDTPLYGYTF
TRBJ2-2,NA,TRBV9,many,12,TGTGCCAGCAGCCCTAGTTCCGGGGAGCTGTTTTTT,CASSPSSGELFF
TRBJ1-3,NA,TRBV9,many,15,TGTGCCAGCAGCGTAGCATCCAGCTCTGGAAACACCATATATTTT,CASSVASSSGNTIYF
TRBJ1-6,TRBD1,TRBV9,many,15,TGTGCCAGCAGCCAGCGGACAGGGGGCCTCTCACCCCTCCACTTT,CASSQRTGGLSPLHF
TRBJ2-2,NA,TRBV9,many,14,TGTGCCAGCAGCGTAGGAACTAACACCGGGGAGCTGTTTTTT,CASSVGTNTGELFF
TRBJ1-2,NA,TRBV9,many,14,TGTGCCAGCAGCGTGGACAGTAGTCGCTATGGCTACACCTTC,CASSVDSSRYGYTF
TRBJ1-1,NA,TRBV9,many,15,TGTGCCAGCAGCGTAGTTATTTCGCAGAACACTGAAGCTTTCTTT,CASSVVISQNTEAFF
TRBJ2-3,TRBD1,TRBV9,many,15,TGTGCCAGCAGCGTCCGGGACAGGGCGGCAGATACGCAGTATTTT,CASSVRDRAADTQYF
TRBJ2-2,TRBD1,TRBV9,many,15,TGTGCCAGCAGCTTTACAGGGGGGTCCACCGGGGAGCTGTTTTTT,CASSFTGGSTGELFF
TRBJ2-2,NA,TRBV9,many,16,TGTGCCAGCAGCCTCAGAGACAGAGGGCGTCCCGGGGAGCTGTTTTTT,CASSLRDRGRPGELFF
TRBJ1-1,NA,TRBV9,many,18,TGTGCCAGCAGCGCAGAGGGGCGGTGGGGCGGATCGATCAAAGAAGCTTTCTTT,CASSAEGRWGGSIKEAFF
TRBJ2-2,NA,TRBV9,medium-sized,13,TGTGCCAGCAGCGTAGCAGTGGCCGGGGAGCTGTTTTTT,CASSVAVAGELFF
TRBJ2-3,TRBD2,TRBV9,NA,16,TGTGCCAGCACCGCGGGACTAGCGAGTAGCACAGATACGCAGTATTTT,CASTAGLASSTDTQYF
TRBJ2-5,TRBD2,TRBV9,many,16,TGTGCCAGCAGCGTAGGACTAGCGGGGGGCCGGGAGACCCAGTACTTC,CASSVGLAGGRETQYF
TRBJ2-7,NA,TRBV9,many,14,TGTGCCAGCAGCGCAGGGAGTCGGGCCTACGAGCAGTACTTC,CASSAGSRAYEQYF
TRBJ1-1,NA,TRBV9,many,14,TGTGCCAGCAGCGCCAGGGGCACGAACACTGAAGCTTTCTTT,CASSARGTNTEAFF
TRBJ2-5,NA,TRBV9,many,14,TGTGCCAGCAGCGTAGCCGGGACAAGAGAGACCCAGTACTTC,CASSVAGTRETQYF
TRBJ1-3,NA,TRBV9,medium-sized,15,TGTGCCAGCAGCCCGTTGATAGGTCCTGGAAACACCATATATTTT,CASSPLIGPGNTIYF
TRBJ2-1,NA,TRBV9,few,15,TGTGCCAGCAGCGTAGACGGGGGATACTACAATGAGCAGTTCTTC,CASSVDGGYYNEQFF
TRBJ1-2,TRBD1,TRBV9,medium-sized,15,TGTGCCAGCAGCTCAAGCCGGGACAGACACTATGGCTACACCTTC,CASSSSRDRHYGYTF
TRBJ2-3,NA,TRBV9,many,15,TGTGCCAGCAGCCCGCAGACAGCTAGCACAGATACGCAGTATTTT,CASSPQTASTDTQYF
TRBJ2-5,NA,TRBV3-1,many,14,TGTGCCAGCAGCCAACGTAGCGGATCAGAGACCCAGTACTTC,CASSQRSGSETQYF
TRBJ1-2,TRBD1,TRBV3-1,many,15,TGTGCCAGCAGCCAGGCGACAGGGGGAGGCCTAGGCTACACCTTC,CASSQATGGGLGYTF
TRBJ2-5,NA,TRBV9,many,15,TGTGCCAGCAGCGTAGATGGGACCCACGGGGAGACCCAGTACTTC,CASSVDGTHGETQYF
TRBJ2-6,TRBD2,TRBV9,many,18,TGTGCCAGCAGCGGGGGACTAGCGGGTACCTCTGGGGCCAACGTCCTGACTTTC,CASSGGLAGTSGANVLTF
TRBJ1-1,NA,TRBV9,many,14,TGTGCCAGCAGCGCCCGGGACTGGAACACTGAAGCTTTCTTT,CASSARDWNTEAFF
TRBJ2-7,NA,TRBV9,many,12,TGTGCCAGCTCCCAGTTTGGCTACGAGCAGTACTTC,CASSQFGYEQYF
TRBJ2-3,TRBD1,TRBV9,many,15,TGTGCCAGCAGCGTGATAGGACAGGGGACGGATACGCAGTATTTT,CASSVIGQGTDTQYF